A single sample gave rise to the 13 T cell receptor beta chains below, sequenced in a study of blood T cell repertoires in COVID-19. Assay: immunoSEQ multiplex PCR; the TCRdb copy retains only in-frame clones and omits some. This sample has more than 300,000 clones, with around 84% found just once. The sequenced sample was PBMCs or T cells enriched from blood (not recorded which). These TCRs come from a man younger than 45 who had recovered from COVID-19.

The chain joins TRBV6-4 to TRBJ2-2; no firm D call. This CDR3 contains 15 residues. Germline V gives CDR1 MRHNA, CDR2 SNTAGT. V lost 5 bases and J 0 bases, leaving 10 bases between the germline ends. CDR3 sequence (DNA): TGTGCCAGCAGTATTGACTTATCGAACACCGGGGAGCTGTTTTTT. Translated, it gives CASSIDLSNTGELFF.

The V and J genes are TRBV11-3 and TRBJ2-1; D may be TRBD1 (5 bases). In germline, CDR1 is SGHNT, CDR2 YENEEA. CDR3 length: 11 residues. V lost 5 bases and J lost 15, with 14 bases in between. CDR3 sequence reads: CASSKDSDRFF. The CDR3 nucleotides read TGTGCCAGCAGCAAAGACAGTGATCGGTTCTTC.

This clone has a handful of counts. The gene calls are TRBV29-1 and TRBJ1-1; D might be TRBD1 (6 bases). The CDR3 covers 11 residues. Germline-derived CDR1 and CDR2 are SQVTM and ANQGSEA. Trimming stripped 5 bases from V and 6 bases from J, with 10 bases between. DNA of the CDR3: TGCAGCGTTCAACAGGGCGCTGAAGCTTTCTTT. This codes for CSVQQGAEAFF.

The V call is TRBV28, the J call TRBJ2-7; possible D gene TRBD1, 5 bases. V was cut by 6 bases and J by 3 bases, with 15 bases left in between. The CDR3 is made up of 14 amino acids. The germline gives CDR1 MDHEN, CDR2 SYDVKM. CDR3 sequence (DNA): TGTGCCAGCAGCCACAAGGGGAACGACTACGAGCAGTACTTC. Its translation: CASSHKGNDYEQYF.

The rearrangement joins TRBV5-1 to TRBJ2-4, with TRBD1 as a possible D gene (5 bases). V dropped 0 bases and J dropped 0 bases, with 13 bases sitting between them. This CDR3 has 17 amino acids. Germline CDR1 SGHRS, CDR2 YFSETQ. CDR3 amino acids: CASSLGHRPLAKNIQYF. DNA for the CDR3: TGCGCCAGCAGCTTGGGCCACAGGCCCTTAGCCAAAAACATTCAGTACTTC. Full variable domain (remainder filled in from reference TRBV5-1 and TRBJ2-4): KAGVTQTPRYLIKTRGQQVTLSCSPISGHRSVSWYQQTPGQGLQFLFEYFSETQRNKGNFPGRFSGRQFSNSRSEMNVSTLELGDSALYLCASSLGHRPLAKNIQYFGAGTRLSVL.

This clone has a single count. The V gene is TRBV13, the J gene TRBJ2-6, with a possible D match to TRBD2 (5 bases). The CDR3 extends over 17 amino acids. Trimming took off 5 bases at V and 0 bases at J, with 14 bases between the two ends. Germline V gene data show CDR1 as PRHDT and CDR2 as FYEKMQ (reference sequence). CDR3 nucleotide sequence: TGTGCCAGCAGCGGCGGGTTTCCACTCTCTGGGGCCAACGTCCTGACTTTC. Its translation: CASSGGFPLSGANVLTF.

For the CDR3, the DNA is TGCAGTGCTAGTGCCGTTGGTGGGAGCACTGAAGCTTTCTTT. Translating gives CSASAVGGSTEAFF. The chain employs TRBV20-1 and TRBJ1-1, with D unclear. CDR1 is DFQATT, CDR2 SNEGSKA, per germline (reference sequence). V was shortened by 3 bases and J by 4 bases, with 15 bases between the two germline ends. The length of the CDR3 is 14 residues.

J is TRBJ2-7 and V is TRBV29-1; D not certain. The CDR3 spans 12 residues. Germline V gene sequence: CDR1 SQVTM, CDR2 ANQGSEA. Trimming left V 4 bases short and J 3 bases short, with 10 bases between. The chain's CDR3 is CSVGPQYYEQYF. The CDR3 nucleotides read TGCAGCGTTGGCCCACAGTACTACGAGCAGTACTTC.

This clone showed up just once. The chain uses TRBV24-1 and TRBJ2-3; D ambiguous. V lost 0 bases to trimming and J lost 6 bases, with 6 bases between them. This CDR3 has 13 residues. CDR1 and CDR2 from the germline V gene are KGHDR and SFDVKD. CDR3: CATSDLQWDTQYF. The CDR3 coding sequence is TGTGCCACCAGTGATTTGCAGTGGGATACGCAGTATTTT.

This clone is a singleton in its sample. This chain uses TRBV4-1 with TRBJ1-1; no clear D gene. The CDR3 totals 16 residues. The V gene lost 2 bases and the J gene lost 1 base, with 14 bases spanning the gap. Germline CDR1 and CDR2: MGHRA and YSYEKL. In DNA, the CDR3 is TGCGCCAGCAGCCAACCCCCGCGGGAATGGAACACTGAAGCTTTCTTT. Translated: CASSQPPREWNTEAFF.

The genes are TRBV19 and TRBJ1-1; D is ambiguous. Germline CDR1 LNHDA, CDR2 SQIVND (reference sequence). V shed 2 bases and J shed 0 bases, with 10 bases lying between them. The CDR3 sequence is 15 residues long. For the CDR3, the DNA is TGTGCCAGTAGTATATCTCCAAGCTTGAACACTGAAGCTTTCTTT. Translated: CASSISPSLNTEAFF.

V usage is TRBV6-5 and J usage is TRBJ1-2, with D perhaps matching TRBD1 (5 bases). The germline V and J ends were trimmed by 7 bases and 3 bases, with 12 bases remaining between them. From germline, CDR1 is MNHEY and CDR2 SVGAGI. The length of the CDR3 is 13 residues. The DNA for the CDR3 is TGTGCCAGCACCCGCCCGGGGGACTATGGCTACACCTTC. It yields the protein CASTRPGDYGYTF.

The rearrangement links TRBV25-1 to TRBJ2-1; maybe TRBD2 (6 bases). The CDR3 has 15 amino acids. The ends were cut back, 3 bases at V and 7 bases at J, with 16 bases in the middle. The germline CDR1 and CDR2 sequences are MGHDK and SYGVNS. CDR3 amino acids: CASSEEGRARNEQFF. The CDR3 nucleotides read TGTGCCAGCAGTGAGGAGGGCAGGGCGCGGAATGAGCAGTTCTTC. The full variable domain, rest sourced from reference TRBV25-1 and TRBJ2-1, is EADIYQTPRYLVIGTGKKITLECSQTMGHDKMYWYQQDPGMELHLIHYSYGVNSTEKGDLSSESTVSRIRTEHFPLTLESARPSHTSQYLCASSEEGRARNEQFFGPGTRLTVL.